What follows is one TCR beta chain and its context. Time point of the sample: persistent/refractory GD, antithyroid drugs over 5 years with positive TRAb. TCR sequences were obtained from RNA taken from PBMCs. The data stem from a study of regulatory T cells in long-lasting Graves disease. On the study more broadly: Persistent Graves' disease required over 5 years of antithyroid drugs and positive TSH receptor antibodies.

Libraries of TCR beta came from iRepertoire HTBI primers plus Arm-PCR of CDR3 regions. In the study's own analysis: Taken together, the samples had 62 TRBV and approximately 13 TRBJ segments identified. TCRdb processed the multiplex PCR reads anew with MiXCR; each CDR3 protein has one entry. These V and J calls originate from TCRdb's pipeline instead of the authors' own analysis. Of 500,000 to 800,000 distinct CDR3 sequences in the sample, 25% to 30% were seen once. Germline CDR1 is SGHRS and CDR2 is YFSETQ. The CDR3 totals 14 residues. The junction had 3 bases not matched to a gene; V was cut back by 3 bases and J by 1 base.

This clonotype originated in a female donor with Graves disease. The chain carries TRBV5-1 and TRBJ1-2; 7 nucleotides agree with TRBD1. The input for sequencing was peripheral blood mononuclear cells (PBMCs), taken when the disease was refractory, from a patient treated with antithyroid drugs. The CDR3 region is CASSSDRSNYGYTF. CDR3 DNA sequence: TGCGCCAGCAGCTCGGACAGGAGTAACTATGGCTACACCTTC.